This entry describes one T cell receptor (beta chain). Its target is not known. Using immunoSEQ multiplex PCR, the repertoire was profiled, and TCRdb retains in-frame clones only, with some absent. The data show over 2 million clones, around 95% seen once. Germline V CDR1 and CDR2: GTSNPN, SVGIG (reference sequence). The V gene lost 0 bases and the J gene lost 3 bases, with 11 bases spanning the gap. This CDR3 spans 14 amino acids. This entry belongs to a study of shared clonotypes between healthy human individuals. Study outcomes and limitations: Specimens sampled were limited to blood, with tissue repertoires likely differing.

V and J are TRBV30 and TRBJ1-2; no clear D gene. This clonotype was sampled from a man between 18 and 35 years old in good health. The sequenced material came from naive CD4+ T cells sorted from blood. Subset here: CD45RA+ positively selected. The CDR3 nucleotides are TGTGCCTGGAGTGTTACGAATCTTTACTATGGCTACACCTTC. Amino acid sequence: CAWSVTNLYYGYTF.